This T cell receptor (beta chain) was captured in a study of identical twins. Regarding the study as a whole: Cross-sectional statistical analysis was relied on for the conclusions, without the same donors being followed. The more abundant beta clonotypes in cord blood had fewer insertions, and memory repertoires did not show this.

CDR1 is SGHRS and CDR2 is YFSETQ in the germline V gene. V gave up 0 bases and J gave up 6 bases, with 13 bases separating them. This CDR3 has 14 residues. A single record per CDR3 protein comes from TCRdb applying MiXCR to the 5' RACE reads. The table shows a few hundred thousand distinct CDR3 sequences, with 7.5% to 10% occurring only once. This clonotype turned up a few times. What it recognizes is unknown. This sample was also put to use in a study of yellow fever vaccine responses in identical twins. From that report: Twins reportedly appeared to share part of their vaccine T cell response while keeping part individual.

This chain connects TRBV5-1 to TRBJ2-7; a weak D match, TRBD1 (7 bases). The receptor was derived from a woman aged 18-29 years in good health. Sequences were obtained from PBMCs. DNA of the CDR3: TGCGCCAGCAGCTTGGCCACAGGGGAGGCCGAGCAGTACTTC. Its translation: CASSLATGEAEQYF. Looking up the rest from reference TRBV5-1 and TRBJ2-7 gives the full variable domain: KAGVTQTPRYLIKTRGQQVTLSCSPISGHRSVSWYQQTPGQGLQFLFEYFSETQRNKGNFPGRFSGRQFSNSRSEMNVSTLELGDSALYLCASSLATGEAEQYFGPGTRLTVT.